The 13 T cell receptor beta chains presented below share a single source sample, sequenced in a study of cytomegalovirus exposure and HLA in healthy donors (dated by TCRdb to between 2016 and 2019). The method behind the library was the immunoSEQ multiplex PCR assay. For the multiplex PCR, a mixture combining 60 forward primers for TCR Vbeta segments and 13 reverse primers for TCR Jbeta segments was used. The clones in this table, taken by TCRdb from immuneACCESS, are in-frame only. Not every clone is retained; where verified, under half of the shortfall comes from an unresolved V gene, and the cause of the rest is unknown. Recorded for this sample are roughly 95,000 clones; roughly 80% of them occurred a single time. The ten biggest clones cover approximately 3.6% of the sample. Sequences were obtained from PBMCs. The origin of the receptors is a man aged 30 to 39 in good health and CMV-seropositive.

This sequence joins TRBV5-1 and TRBJ1-3; TRBD1 might be the D (5 bases). The CDR3 has 12 amino acids. The germline V gene encodes CDR1 SGHRS and CDR2 YFSETQ. Between the trimmed V and J ends, which lost 6 bases and 4 bases, there was a span of 8 bases. CDR3 nucleotide sequence: TGCGCCAGCACCGACAGAGGAAACACCATATATTTT. Translation gives CASTDRGNTIYF.

The gene calls are TRBV30 and TRBJ2-7; possible D gene TRBD2, 6 bases. Germline lookup yields CDR1 GTSNPN and CDR2 SVGIG (reference sequence). The CDR3 extends over 13 amino acids. Trimming left V 0 bases short and J 3 bases short, with 9 bases between. DNA of the CDR3: TGTGCCTGGAGTGTAACGGAGGGCTACGAGCAGTACTTC. This sequence encodes CAWSVTEGYEQYF.

This rearrangement joins TRBV19 to TRBJ2-1; D is possibly TRBD2 (5 bases). From germline, CDR1 is LNHDA and CDR2 SQIVND (reference sequence). This CDR3 has 13 amino acids. V lost 6 bases and J 4 bases, leaving 10 bases between the germline ends. The CDR3 loop is CASSGMGYNEQFF. The CDR3 DNA follows: TGTGCCAGTAGCGGGATGGGGTACAATGAGCAGTTCTTC. The whole variable domain, remainder taken from reference TRBV19 and TRBJ2-1, is DGGITQSPKYLFRKEGQNVTLSCEQNLNHDAMYWYRQDPGQGLRLIYYSQIVNDFQKGDIAEGYSVSREKKESFPLTVTSAQKNPTAFYLCASSGMGYNEQFFGPGTRLTVL.

This chain connects TRBV28 to TRBJ2-7, with 7 bases identical to TRBD1. Germline CDR1 and CDR2: MDHEN and SYDVKM. This CDR3 has 12 residues. The trim removed 10 bases at V and 2 bases at J, leaving 5 bases unmatched. The CDR3 loop reads CATRDSAYEQYF. In DNA form, the CDR3 reads TGTGCCACCCGGGACAGTGCCTACGAGCAGTACTTC.

The chain uses TRBV28 and TRBJ2-5, with TRBD1 identical over 8 bases. Germline-derived CDR1 and CDR2 are MDHEN and SYDVKM. Trimming cost V 4 bases and J 5 bases; bases outside gene matches: 3. This CDR3 is 13 amino acids long. DNA for the CDR3: TGTGCCAGCAGTTCCGACAGGGGCGAGACCCAGTACTTC. This gives the protein CASSSDRGETQYF. The entire variable domain, with the rest obtained from reference TRBV28 and TRBJ2-5, is as follows: DVKVTQSSRYLVKRTGEKVFLECVQDMDHENMFWYRQDPGLGLRLIYFSYDVKMKEKGDIPEGYSVSREKKERFSLILESASTNQTSMYLCASSSDRGETQYFGPGTRLLVL.

The chain uses TRBV23-1 and TRBJ2-3, with D possibly being TRBD1 (6 bases). TRBV23-1 qualifies as an ORF whose function is uncertain. The CDR3 has 21 amino acids. V dropped 0 bases and J dropped 2 bases, with 27 bases sitting between them. The CDR3 reads CASSQSGQLERSAANTDTQYF. CDR3 DNA: TGCGCCAGCAGTCAATCAGGACAGCTCGAGCGGTCTGCAGCAAACACAGATACGCAGTATTTT.

The V call is TRBV18, the J call TRBJ1-1, with 7 bases fitting TRBD1. Germline V gives CDR1 KGHSH, CDR2 LQKENI. CDR3 size: 15 residues. V shed 0 bases, J shed 3 bases, and the junction held 4 bases outside the gene matches. CDR3 in DNA: TGTGCCAGCTCACCACCGGGACAGAGGCACACTGAAGCTTTCTTT. Translating it yields CASSPPGQRHTEAFF. The whole variable domain, filled in from reference TRBV18 and TRBJ1-1, reads NAGVMQNPRHLVRRRGQEARLRCSPMKGHSHVYWYRQLPEEGLKFMVYLQKENIIDESGMPKERFSAEFPKEGPSILRIQQVVRGDSAAYFCASSPPGQRHTEAFFGQGTRLTVV.

This chain joins TRBV11-2 and TRBJ2-2; D ambiguous. Germline V gene data show CDR1 as SGHAT and CDR2 as FQNNGV. The V gene lost 0 bases and the J gene lost 6 bases, with 23 bases spanning the gap. The CDR3 has 19 amino acids. The CDR3 spells CASSLDRLGELRRAGELFF. The CDR3 bases are TGTGCCAGCAGCTTAGATAGATTAGGCGAACTCCGACGGGCCGGGGAGCTGTTTTTT.

The chain recombines TRBV29-1 with TRBJ2-3, with D perhaps TRBD1 (6 bases). The ends were cut back, 5 bases at V and 10 bases at J, with 13 bases in the middle. Germline V gives CDR1 SQVTM, CDR2 ANQGSEA. The CDR3 covers 11 residues. This CDR3 reads CSVQGGEAQYF. The CDR3 DNA reads as TGCAGCGTTCAAGGGGGAGAAGCGCAGTATTTT.

This chain uses TRBV4-1 with TRBJ2-1; maybe TRBD2 (6 bases). Looked up from germline, CDR1 is MGHRA and CDR2 is YSYEKL. V dropped 2 bases and J dropped 10 bases, with 15 bases sitting between them. CDR3 size: 14 residues. CDR3 nucleotides: TGCGCCAGCAGCCAACAACCGACTAGTAGGGAGCAGTTCTTC. The encoded protein is CASSQQPTSREQFF.

The chain couples TRBV19 to TRBJ1-5; a weak D match, TRBD1 (6 bases). Germline V gene lookup returns CDR1 LNHDA and CDR2 SQIVND (reference sequence). The CDR3 spans 15 residues. V was trimmed by 8 bases and J by 3 bases, leaving 17 bases between them. CDR3 sequence reads: CASGAGESDNQPQHF. Written as DNA, the CDR3 is TGTGCCAGTGGGGCAGGGGAGTCGGACAATCAGCCCCAGCATTTT.

This clone was seen a handful of times. The genes are TRBV9 and TRBJ2-5; D unclear. Germline V lookup: CDR1 SGDLS, CDR2 YYNGEE. Trimming shortened V by 0 bases and J by 6 bases, and 3 bases separated the two germline ends. The CDR3 loop spans 11 amino acids. The CDR3 nucleotides are TGTGCCAGCAGCGTAGCTAAGACCCAGTACTTC. Its translation is CASSVAKTQYF.

The chain recombines TRBV6-5 with TRBJ1-5; 8 positions agree with TRBD1. The CDR3 covers 12 residues. V dropped 11 bases and J dropped 3; count of bases not matched to a gene: 3. Germline-derived CDR1 and CDR2 are MNHEY and SVGAGI. The CDR3 DNA follows: TGTGCCGCGGGACAGGTCAATCAGCCCCAGCATTTT. Its translation is CAAGQVNQPQHF.